The 30 T cell receptor beta chains below come from one sample, sequenced in a study of CD8+ T cells in alopecia areata. Extraction of RNA preceded its reverse transcription into cDNA, which served as the sequencing template. Assay: immunoSEQ multiplex PCR; the TCRdb copy retains only in-frame clones and omits some. The sample yields some 120,000 clones, less than 50% seen once. Sequencing was carried out using NKG2D-low CD8+ T cells sorted from blood. The source of these receptors is a human donor with alopecia areata.

The chain has TRBV28 and TRBJ2-3; perhaps TRBD2 as D (5 bases). The length of the CDR3 is 17 residues. V gave up 4 bases and J gave up 2 bases, with 19 bases separating them. Germline assignment: CDR1 MDHEN and CDR2 SYDVKM. In DNA, the CDR3 is TGTGCCAGCAGTTCGATACCTCAGCGGCATAACACAGATACGCAGTATTTT. It codes for CASSSIPQRHNTDTQYF.

This chain uses TRBV4-3 with TRBJ1-5; D is ambiguous. CDR1 and CDR2 from the germline V gene are LGHNA and YSLEER. This CDR3 has 14 residues. The V gene lost 0 bases and the J gene lost 4 bases, with 7 bases spanning the gap. CDR3 coding DNA: TGCGCCAGCAGCCAAGATCGGGTGAATCAGCCCCAGCATTTT. Translated, it gives CASSQDRVNQPQHF.

This chain uses TRBV29-1 with TRBJ2-7; TRBD2 agrees at 7 bases. The CDR3 has 12 residues. Losses at the gene ends were 4 bases for V and 4 bases for J; bases not matched to a gene: 4. From germline, CDR1 is SQVTM and CDR2 ANQGSEA. The CDR3 region is CSVVGEGYEQYF. CDR3 DNA sequence: TGCAGCGTTGTAGGGGAGGGGTACGAGCAGTACTTC.

CDR3 nucleotide sequence: TGTGCCACCAGCAGAGAATCATCCGGCTCCACTGAAGCTTTCTTT. This codes for CATSRESSGSTEAFF. The chain employs TRBV15 and TRBJ1-1; unclear D gene. There are 15 residues in the CDR3. Germline loops: CDR1 LNHNV, CDR2 YYDKDF (reference sequence). V lost 0 bases, J lost 4 bases, and 12 bases lay in between.

This clone was detected only once. This chain joins TRBV2 and TRBJ2-1; 8 bases line up with TRBD1. The CDR3 totals 14 residues. The trim removed 7 bases at V and 0 bases at J, leaving 2 bases unmatched. Germline V gene lookup returns CDR1 SNHLY and CDR2 FYNNEI. CDR3 nucleotides: TGTGCCAGCACTCAGGGGGCCTCCTACAATGAGCAGTTCTTC. Amino acids: CASTQGASYNEQFF.

The genes are TRBV5-1 and TRBJ2-5; 9 bases align to TRBD2. The CDR3 is 16 residues long. Germline-derived CDR1 and CDR2 are SGHRS and YFSETQ. J gave up 0 bases and V 2 bases, and 5 bases lay outside the gene matches. Here the CDR3 DNA reads TGCGCCAGCAGCTTAGCGGGGGGTCTGGACCAAGAGACCCAGTACTTC. It translates to CASSLAGGLDQETQYF.

This chain uses TRBV30 with TRBJ1-4; D may be TRBD1 (5 bases). The CDR3 contains 13 residues. V was cut by 4 bases and J by 4 bases, with 10 bases left in between. The V gene's germline CDR1 is GTSNPN and CDR2 SVGIG (reference sequence). As DNA, the CDR3 is TGTGCCTGGAATTGGGACGGTAATGAAAAACTGTTTTTT. Protein: CAWNWDGNEKLFF.

V gene TRBV29-1 combines with J gene TRBJ2-6; TRBD2 agrees at 14 bases. With 5 bases clipped from V and 3 bases from J, the junction kept 3 bases outside the gene matches. Germline lookup yields CDR1 SQVTM and CDR2 ANQGSEA. The CDR3 covers 16 residues. CDR3 loop: CSVQGLAGVGANVLTF. DNA of the CDR3: TGCAGCGTTCAGGGACTAGCGGGAGTTGGGGCCAACGTCCTGACTTTC.

This clone was detected only a few times. The rearrangement uses TRBV28 and TRBJ2-3; 8 bases agree with TRBD1. The germline CDR1 and CDR2 sequences are MDHEN and SYDVKM. The ends lost 6 bases at V and 4 bases at J; junction bases unmatched: 6. The CDR3 totals 14 residues. The CDR3 spells CASSLQGDADTQYF. CDR3 coding DNA: TGTGCCAGCAGCTTACAGGGGGATGCAGATACGCAGTATTTT.

V gene TRBV30 combines with J gene TRBJ2-3; D unclear. CDR1 and CDR2 from the germline V gene are GTSNPN and SVGIG (reference sequence). V lost 2 bases and J lost 0, with 6 bases in between. This CDR3 contains 13 residues. The CDR3 here is CAWSIYSTDTQYF. In nucleotides, the CDR3 is TGTGCCTGGAGTATCTACAGCACAGATACGCAGTATTTT.

The chain recombines TRBV29-1 with TRBJ2-5; no clear D. From germline, CDR1 is SQVTM and CDR2 ANQGSEA. The CDR3 totals 10 residues. V was pared by 4 bases and J by 4 bases, with 4 bases between. The CDR3: CSVVVETQYF. CDR3 nucleotide sequence: TGCAGCGTTGTGGTAGAGACCCAGTACTTC.

This rearrangement joins TRBV27 to TRBJ2-7; D gene ambiguous. Trimming took off 6 bases at V and 5 bases at J, with 14 bases between the two ends. The CDR3 consists of 13 residues. The V gene's germline CDR1 is MNHEY and CDR2 SMNVEV (reference sequence). The CDR3 is CASSLRSSHEQYF. In nucleotides, the CDR3 is TGTGCCAGCAGCCTAAGGTCGTCCCACGAGCAGTACTTC.

The V gene is TRBV27, the J gene TRBJ1-2; 9 nucleotides match TRBD1. This CDR3 is 14 amino acids long. Germline values: CDR1 MNHEY, CDR2 SMNVEV (reference sequence). Trimming at V came to 6 bases and at J to 6 bases, leaving 8 bases not matched to a gene. In DNA form, the CDR3 reads TGTGCCAGCAGACACCGGGACAGGGTGGATGGCTACACCTTC. It translates to CASRHRDRVDGYTF.

V gene TRBV29-1 combines with J gene TRBJ2-1; 8 bases align to TRBD2. The CDR3 is made up of 14 amino acids. J lost 3 bases, V lost 3 bases, and 4 bases had no gene match. Germline V gene lookup returns CDR1 SQVTM and CDR2 ANQGSEA. The CDR3 here is CSVDTSGDYNEQFF. CDR3 bases: TGCAGCGTTGATACTAGCGGAGACTACAATGAGCAGTTCTTC.

The chain uses TRBV15 and TRBJ2-5; 8 nucleotides line up with TRBD1. The CDR3 is made up of 14 amino acids. Germline CDR1 is LNHNV and CDR2 is YYDKDF (reference sequence). Trimming cost V 5 bases and J 5 bases; bases outside gene matches: 7. CDR3: CATSEGQGAETQYF. CDR3 nucleotides: TGTGCCACCAGCGAAGGACAGGGTGCGGAGACCCAGTACTTC.

This clone is a singleton in its sample. The V gene is TRBV27, the J gene TRBJ1-5; D remains ambiguous. The V gene lost 6 bases and the J gene lost 6 bases, with 9 bases spanning the gap. There are 12 residues in the CDR3. The germline gives CDR1 MNHEY, CDR2 SMNVEV (reference sequence). Here the CDR3 DNA reads TGTGCCAGCAGCCGCGGCGGTCAGCCCCAGCATTTT. Translation: CASSRGGQPQHF.

This clone was recorded a few times. This chain uses TRBV29-1 with TRBJ2-5; TRBD1 agrees at 8 bases. The better agreement between TRBJ2-7 and the DNA end casts doubt on the J call. Germline V gene sequence: CDR1 SQVTM, CDR2 ANQGSEA. This CDR3 is built from 13 residues. The CDR3 is CSAGQGTGYEQYF. The CDR3 nucleotides are TGCAGCGCCGGACAGGGAACAGGGTACGAGCAGTACTTC.

The rearrangement joins TRBV13 to TRBJ2-5; D is unclear. This CDR3 comprises 15 residues. Germline loops: CDR1 PRHDT, CDR2 FYEKMQ (reference sequence). V lost 5 bases and J 10 bases, leaving 23 bases between the germline ends. The CDR3 reads CASSQQRPGRLDQYF. The CDR3 DNA is TGTGCCAGCAGCCAACAAAGACCCGGCCGGTTGGACCAGTACTTC. The whole variable domain, filled in from reference TRBV13 and TRBJ2-5, reads AAGVIQSPRHLIKEKRETATLKCYPIPRHDTVYWYQQGPGQDPQFLISFYEKMQSDKGSIPDRFSAQQFSDYHSELNMSSLELGDSALYFCASSQQRPGRLDQYFGPGTRLLVL.

This clone was seen a few times. This chain links TRBV10-3 with TRBJ2-7; 7 bases agree with TRBD2. Losses at the gene ends were 0 bases for V and 4 bases for J; bases not matched to a gene: 6. CDR1 is ENHRY and CDR2 is SYGVKD in the germline V gene. CDR3 length: 15 amino acids. The CDR3 reads CAISESLAVGYEQYF. The CDR3 coding sequence is TGTGCCATCAGTGAGTCGCTAGCGGTCGGATACGAGCAGTACTTC.

This rearrangement joins TRBV13 to TRBJ2-7; 14 bases fit TRBD2. This CDR3 region has 16 residues. From germline, CDR1 is PRHDT and CDR2 FYEKMQ (reference sequence). The V segment lost 0 bases and the J segment 3 bases; nucleotides outside the gene matches: 1. CDR3 region: CASSLGTSGRGYEQYF. DNA of the CDR3: TGTGCCAGCAGCTTAGGGACTAGCGGGAGGGGCTACGAGCAGTACTTC.

J is TRBJ2-3 and V is TRBV29-1, with 11 bases fitting TRBD2. The V and J ends lost 1 base and 6 bases, in that order; junction bases with no gene match: 3. Germline assignment: CDR1 SQVTM and CDR2 ANQGSEA. The CDR3 consists of 14 residues. CDR3 sequence (DNA): TGCAGCGTTGAAGGGACTAGCGGGTCGGATACGCAGTATTTT. This encodes CSVEGTSGSDTQYF.

V and J are TRBV30 and TRBJ2-1; 10 bases align to TRBD2. There are 15 residues in the CDR3. The V gene's germline CDR1 is GTSNPN and CDR2 SVGIG (reference sequence). V shed 0 bases, J shed 7 bases, and the junction held 6 bases outside the gene matches. The CDR3 region is CAWSVALAGINEQFF. In DNA form, the CDR3 reads TGTGCCTGGAGTGTAGCACTAGCGGGAATAAATGAGCAGTTCTTC.

The rearrangement joins TRBV27 to TRBJ1-1; D is unresolved. This CDR3 spans 13 amino acids. In germline, CDR1 is MNHEY, CDR2 SMNVEV (reference sequence). V lost 5 bases and J 7 bases, leaving 14 bases between the germline ends. The CDR3 spells CASSGGPANEAFF. CDR3 sequence (DNA): TGTGCCAGCAGTGGCGGGCCAGCAAATGAAGCTTTCTTT.

The rearrangement joins TRBV9 to TRBJ2-3; either TRBD1 or TRBD2 may supply D (6 bases each). V was trimmed by 4 bases and J by 2 bases, leaving 8 bases between them. Germline V CDR1 and CDR2: SGDLS, YYNGEE. The CDR3 is made up of 13 amino acids. DNA of the CDR3: TGTGCCAGCAGCAGGGGGGACACAGATACGCAGTATTTT. Its translation: CASSRGDTDTQYF.

This clone was counted between two and nine times. As DNA, the CDR3 is TGTGCCAGTACGGCGGCGAACACTGAAGCTTTCTTT. Encoded protein: CASTAANTEAFF. The V gene is TRBV19, the J gene TRBJ1-1; D gene uncertain. The CDR3 runs to 12 residues. Germline lookup yields CDR1 LNHDA and CDR2 SQIVND (reference sequence). The V end was cut by 7 bases, the J end by 1 base, with 7 bases between.

This clone was recorded only once. The rearrangement links TRBV4-1 to TRBJ2-3; the D gene is possibly TRBD2 (6 bases). The CDR3 is 19 amino acids. Germline lookup yields CDR1 MGHRA and CDR2 YSYEKL. V gave up 6 bases and J gave up 0 bases, with 25 bases separating them. The CDR3 nucleotides are TGCGCCAGCAGAGGGTGGGCCCCAAGGGCGGGAAGAAGCACAGATACGCAGTATTTT. It yields the protein CASRGWAPRAGRSTDTQYF.

Only one count was recorded for this clone. V is TRBV13 and J is TRBJ1-2, with D possibly TRBD1 on 6 matching bases. Germline lookup yields CDR1 PRHDT and CDR2 FYEKMQ (reference sequence). V dropped 0 bases and J dropped 4 bases, with 12 bases sitting between them. This CDR3 spans 15 amino acids. This CDR3 is CASSLGRDKAYGYTF. DNA of the CDR3: TGTGCCAGCAGCTTAGGCCGGGACAAGGCCTATGGCTACACCTTC.

The CDR3 loop reads CASSQDFSGGETQYF. CDR3 in DNA: TGTGCCAGCAGCCAAGACTTTAGCGGGGGAGAGACCCAGTACTTC. This chain uses TRBV14 with TRBJ2-5; 9 nucleotides align to TRBD2. Looked up from germline, CDR1 is SGHDN and CDR2 is FVKESK. V lost 0 bases to trimming and J lost 4 bases; unmatched junction nucleotides: 3. The CDR3 has 15 amino acids.

The gene calls are TRBV7-8 and TRBJ2-2; 11 bases are a match to TRBD1. This CDR3 contains 14 residues. Germline assignment: CDR1 SGHVS and CDR2 FQNEAQ. V lost 5 bases to trimming and J lost 5 bases; unmatched junction nucleotides: 1. CDR3 protein: CASSGQGATGELFF. CDR3 sequence (DNA): TGTGCCAGCAGCGGACAGGGGGCGACCGGGGAGCTGTTTTTT.

This clone was found a few times. The rearrangement uses TRBV29-1 and TRBJ2-2, with D unresolved. Germline V gene sequence: CDR1 SQVTM, CDR2 ANQGSEA. The CDR3 covers 13 residues. Trimming took off 4 bases at V and 7 bases at J, with 13 bases between the two ends. The CDR3 protein is CSVASPRNGELFF. The CDR3 DNA is TGCAGCGTTGCATCTCCACGGAACGGGGAGCTGTTTTTT.